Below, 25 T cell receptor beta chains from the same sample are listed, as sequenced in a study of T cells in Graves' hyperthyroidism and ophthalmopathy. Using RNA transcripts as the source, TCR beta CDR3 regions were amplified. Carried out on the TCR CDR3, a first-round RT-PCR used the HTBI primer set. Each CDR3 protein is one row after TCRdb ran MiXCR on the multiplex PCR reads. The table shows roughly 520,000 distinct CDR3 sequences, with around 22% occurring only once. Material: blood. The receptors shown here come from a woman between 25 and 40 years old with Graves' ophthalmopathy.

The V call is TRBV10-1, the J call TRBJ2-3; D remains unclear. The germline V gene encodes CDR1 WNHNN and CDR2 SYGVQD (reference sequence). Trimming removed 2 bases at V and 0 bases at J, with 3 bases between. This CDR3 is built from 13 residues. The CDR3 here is CASSERSTDTQYF. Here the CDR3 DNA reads TGCGCCAGCAGTGAGAGGAGCACAGATACGCAGTATTTT.

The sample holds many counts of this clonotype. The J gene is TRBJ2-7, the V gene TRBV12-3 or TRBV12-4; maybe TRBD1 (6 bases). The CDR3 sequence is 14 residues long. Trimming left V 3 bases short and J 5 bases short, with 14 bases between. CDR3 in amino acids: CASSLVAQGNEQYF. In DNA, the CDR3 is TGTGCCAGCAGTTTGGTTGCACAGGGCAACGAGCAGTACTTC.

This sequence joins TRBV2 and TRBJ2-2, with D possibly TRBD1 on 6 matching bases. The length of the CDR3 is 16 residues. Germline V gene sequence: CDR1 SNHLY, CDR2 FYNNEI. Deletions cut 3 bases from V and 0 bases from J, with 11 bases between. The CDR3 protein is CASSDQGTTNTGELFF. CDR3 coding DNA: TGTGCCAGCAGTGATCAGGGGACCACGAACACCGGGGAGCTGTTTTTT.

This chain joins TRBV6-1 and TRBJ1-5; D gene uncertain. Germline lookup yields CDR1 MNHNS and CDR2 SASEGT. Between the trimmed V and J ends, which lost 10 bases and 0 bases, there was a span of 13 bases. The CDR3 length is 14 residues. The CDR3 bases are TGTGCCACAGGACGGACGTATAGCAATCAGCCCCAGCATTTT. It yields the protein CATGRTYSNQPQHF.

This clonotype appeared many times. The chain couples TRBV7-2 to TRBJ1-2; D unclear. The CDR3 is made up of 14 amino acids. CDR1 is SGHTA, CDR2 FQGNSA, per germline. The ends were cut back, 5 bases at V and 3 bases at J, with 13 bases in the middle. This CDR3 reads CASSLAPGDYGYTF. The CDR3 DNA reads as TGTGCCAGCAGCCTCGCCCCCGGGGACTATGGCTACACCTTC. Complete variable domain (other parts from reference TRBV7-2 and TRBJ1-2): GAGVSQSPSNKVTEKGKDVELRCDPISGHTALYWYRQSLGQGLEFLIYFQGNSAPDKSGLPSDRFSAERTGGSVSTLTIQRTQQEDSAVYLCASSLAPGDYGYTFGSGTRLTVV.

CDR3 sequence reads: CASSYPLGGGTYEQYF. In DNA, the CDR3 is TGTGCCAGCAGTTACCCGCTCGGCGGGGGAACCTACGAGCAGTACTTC. The genes are TRBV6-5 and TRBJ2-7, with 7 bases fitting TRBD2. CDR3 length: 16 residues. The germline V gene encodes CDR1 MNHEY and CDR2 SVGAGI. Unmatched junction bases numbered 9, after V lost 2 bases and J lost 2 bases.

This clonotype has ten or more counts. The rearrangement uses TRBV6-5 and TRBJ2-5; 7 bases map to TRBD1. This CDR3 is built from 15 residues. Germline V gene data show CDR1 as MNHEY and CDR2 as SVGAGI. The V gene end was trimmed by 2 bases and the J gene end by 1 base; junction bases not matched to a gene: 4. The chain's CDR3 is CASSYDRESQETQYF. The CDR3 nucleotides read TGTGCCAGCAGTTACGACAGGGAGTCCCAAGAGACCCAGTACTTC.

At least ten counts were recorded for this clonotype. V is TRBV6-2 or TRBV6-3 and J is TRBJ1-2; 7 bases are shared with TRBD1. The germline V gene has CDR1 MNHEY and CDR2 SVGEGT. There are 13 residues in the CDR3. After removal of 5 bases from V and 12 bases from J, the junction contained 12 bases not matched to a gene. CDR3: CASSGQVVRRHTF. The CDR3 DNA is TGTGCCAGCAGTGGACAGGTAGTGAGGAGACACACCTTC.

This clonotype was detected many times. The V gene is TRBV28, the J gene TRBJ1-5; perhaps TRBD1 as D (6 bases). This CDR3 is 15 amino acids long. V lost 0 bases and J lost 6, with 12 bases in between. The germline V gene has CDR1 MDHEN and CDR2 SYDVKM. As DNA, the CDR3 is TGTGCCAGCAGTTTATGGGGGGGCGCCTCTCAGCCCCAGCATTTT. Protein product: CASSLWGGASQPQHF.

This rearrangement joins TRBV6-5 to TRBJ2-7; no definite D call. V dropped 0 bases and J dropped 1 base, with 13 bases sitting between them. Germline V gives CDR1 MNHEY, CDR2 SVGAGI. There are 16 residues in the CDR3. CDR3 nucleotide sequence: TGTGCCAGCAGTTACTCGTACTCACCAGTATCCTACGAGCAGTACTTC. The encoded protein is CASSYSYSPVSYEQYF.

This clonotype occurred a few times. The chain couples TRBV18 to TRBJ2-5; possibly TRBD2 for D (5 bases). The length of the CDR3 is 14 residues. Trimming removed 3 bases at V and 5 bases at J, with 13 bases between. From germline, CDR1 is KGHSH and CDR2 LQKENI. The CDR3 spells CASSPAARGETQYF. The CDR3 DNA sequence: TGTGCCAGCTCACCGGCGGCTCGCGGGGAGACCCAGTACTTC.

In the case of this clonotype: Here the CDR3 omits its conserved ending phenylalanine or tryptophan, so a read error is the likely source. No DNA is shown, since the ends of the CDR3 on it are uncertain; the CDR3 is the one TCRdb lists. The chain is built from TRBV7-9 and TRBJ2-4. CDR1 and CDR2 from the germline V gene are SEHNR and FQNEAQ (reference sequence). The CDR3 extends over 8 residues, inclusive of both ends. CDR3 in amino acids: CASSHSRL.

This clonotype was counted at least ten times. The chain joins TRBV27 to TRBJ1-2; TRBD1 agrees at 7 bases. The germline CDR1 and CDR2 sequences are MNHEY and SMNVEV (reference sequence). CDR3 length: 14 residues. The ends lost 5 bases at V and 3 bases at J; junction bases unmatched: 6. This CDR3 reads CASSRQGGDYGYTF. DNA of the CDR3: TGTGCCAGCAGTAGACAGGGAGGGGACTATGGCTACACCTTC.

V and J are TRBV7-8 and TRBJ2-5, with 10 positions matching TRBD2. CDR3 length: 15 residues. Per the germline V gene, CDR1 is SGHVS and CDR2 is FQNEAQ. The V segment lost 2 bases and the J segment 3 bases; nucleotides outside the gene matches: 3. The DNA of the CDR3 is TGTGCCAGCAGCTTAAAAGCGGGGGGGAAAGAGACCCAGTACTTC. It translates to CASSLKAGGKETQYF.

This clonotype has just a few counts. The CDR3 region is CASSRTGSGELFF. The CDR3 DNA is TGTGCCAGCAGTAGGACAGGGTCCGGGGAGCTGTTTTTT. This chain links TRBV12-3 or TRBV12-4 with TRBJ2-2; TRBD1 aligns across 8 bases. V lost 5 bases, J lost 6 bases, and 2 bases stayed unmatched. This CDR3 region has 13 residues.

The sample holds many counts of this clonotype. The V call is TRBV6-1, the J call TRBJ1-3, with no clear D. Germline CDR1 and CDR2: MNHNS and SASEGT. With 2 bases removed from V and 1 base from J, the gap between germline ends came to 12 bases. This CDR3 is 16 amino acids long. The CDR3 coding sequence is TGTGCCAGCAGTGAATTCTCATCTGCATCTGGAAACACCATATATTTT. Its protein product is CASSEFSSASGNTIYF.

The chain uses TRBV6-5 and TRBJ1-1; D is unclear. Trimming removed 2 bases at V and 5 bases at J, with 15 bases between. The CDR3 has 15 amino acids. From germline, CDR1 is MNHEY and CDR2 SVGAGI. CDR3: CASSYEGGGLTEAFF. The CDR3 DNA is TGTGCCAGCAGTTACGAGGGAGGAGGGTTGACTGAAGCTTTCTTT.

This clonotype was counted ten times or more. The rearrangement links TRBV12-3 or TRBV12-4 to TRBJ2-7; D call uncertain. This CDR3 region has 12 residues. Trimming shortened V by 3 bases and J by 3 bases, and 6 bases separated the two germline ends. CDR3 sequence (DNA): TGTGCCAGCAGTTTCCTGGGCTACGAGCAGTACTTC. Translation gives CASSFLGYEQYF.

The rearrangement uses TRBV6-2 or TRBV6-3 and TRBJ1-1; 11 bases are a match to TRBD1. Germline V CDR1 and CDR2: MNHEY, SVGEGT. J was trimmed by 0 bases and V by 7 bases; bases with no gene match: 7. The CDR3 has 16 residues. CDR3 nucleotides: TGTGCCAGCACTCCGGGACAGGGGGGAGTGAACACTGAAGCTTTCTTT. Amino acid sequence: CASTPGQGGVNTEAFF.

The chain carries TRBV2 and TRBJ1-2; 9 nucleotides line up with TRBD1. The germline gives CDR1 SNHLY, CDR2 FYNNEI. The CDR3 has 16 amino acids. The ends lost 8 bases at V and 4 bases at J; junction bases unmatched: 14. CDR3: CASPKGGTGRPYGYTF. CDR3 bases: TGTGCCAGCCCAAAAGGGGGGACAGGGCGACCCTATGGCTACACCTTC.

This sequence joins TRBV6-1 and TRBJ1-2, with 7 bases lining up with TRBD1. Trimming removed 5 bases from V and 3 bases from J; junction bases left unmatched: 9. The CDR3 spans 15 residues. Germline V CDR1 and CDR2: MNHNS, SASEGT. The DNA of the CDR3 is TGTGCCAGCAGTCGCCGACAGGGTCTAGACTATGGCTACACCTTC. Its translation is CASSRRQGLDYGYTF.

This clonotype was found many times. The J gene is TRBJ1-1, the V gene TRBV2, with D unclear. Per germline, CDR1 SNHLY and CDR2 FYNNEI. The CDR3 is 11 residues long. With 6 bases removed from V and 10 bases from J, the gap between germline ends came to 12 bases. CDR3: CASSSGLVAFF. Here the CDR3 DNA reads TGTGCCAGCAGCTCCGGGCTGGTAGCTTTCTTT.

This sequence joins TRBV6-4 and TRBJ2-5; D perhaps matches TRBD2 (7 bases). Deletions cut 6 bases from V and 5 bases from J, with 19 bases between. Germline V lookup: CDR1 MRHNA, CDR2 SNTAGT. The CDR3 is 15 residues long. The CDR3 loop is CASSPGWRGRETQYF. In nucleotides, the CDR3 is TGTGCCAGCAGCCCGGGGTGGCGGGGGCGGGAGACCCAGTACTTC.

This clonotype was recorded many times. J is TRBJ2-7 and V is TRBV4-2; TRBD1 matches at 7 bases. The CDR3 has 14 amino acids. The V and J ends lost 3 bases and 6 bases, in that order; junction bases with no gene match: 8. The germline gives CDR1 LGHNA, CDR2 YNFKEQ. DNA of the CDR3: TGTGCCAGCAGCCAGTACCGGGACAGTGTCGAGCAGTACTTC. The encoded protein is CASSQYRDSVEQYF.

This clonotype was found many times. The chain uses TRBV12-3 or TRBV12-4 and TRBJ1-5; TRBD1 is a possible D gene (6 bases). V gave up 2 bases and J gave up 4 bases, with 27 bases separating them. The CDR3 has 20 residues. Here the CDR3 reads CASSLISYPSRGRGNQPQHF. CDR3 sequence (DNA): TGTGCCAGCAGTTTAATATCCTATCCCTCAAGGGGCAGGGGTAATCAGCCCCAGCATTTT.